One and the same sample provided the 11 T cell receptor beta chains below, sequenced in a study of neurological immune-mediated disorders. Time point reported: technical triplicate 1. TCRdb re-called the 5' RACE reads with MiXCR, one entry per CDR3 protein. The data hold about 36,000 distinct CDR3 sequences, with 11% observed a single time. Material: PBMCs. The receptor source for this set is a man between 60 and 75 years old with HTLV-1-associated myelopathy (HAM/TSP).

This clonotype showed up many times. The J gene is TRBJ1-5, the V gene TRBV27; D is ambiguous. Germline-derived CDR1 and CDR2 are MNHEY and SMNVEV (reference sequence). Trimming took 2 bases from V and 6 from J, leaving 14 bases between them. The CDR3 spans 15 residues. In nucleotides, the CDR3 is TGTGCCAGCAGTTTAAACATGGCAGGAAGTCAGCCCCAGCATTTT. Protein sequence: CASSLNMAGSQPQHF.

This clonotype came up many times. The chain combines TRBV20-1 with TRBJ2-2; unclear D gene. Trimming cost V 0 bases and J 1 base, with 15 bases left between them. The CDR3 length is 17 residues. Germline V gene sequence: CDR1 DFQATT, CDR2 SNEGSKA (reference sequence). The CDR3 region is CSARDIRNGGNTGELFF. The CDR3 DNA sequence: TGCAGTGCTAGAGATATTCGGAACGGTGGGAACACCGGGGAGCTGTTTTTT.

This clonotype was found many times. The chain combines TRBV7-3 with TRBJ2-3, with 7 bases that match TRBD1. The CDR3 has 16 residues. V lost 1 base to trimming and J lost 0 bases; unmatched junction nucleotides: 4. CDR1 is SGHTA and CDR2 is FQGTGA in the germline V gene. The CDR3 bases are TGTGCCAGCAGCTTAAACAGACAGGGTAGCACAGATACGCAGTATTTT. This sequence encodes CASSLNRQGSTDTQYF.

The table lists this clonotype with many counts. The CDR3, as DNA: TGTGCCAGACCAGGGTGTTCCTACAATGAGCAGTTCTTC. Amino acid sequence: CARPGCSYNEQFF. The rearrangement links TRBV9 to TRBJ2-1, with a tentative D call TRBD1 (5 bases). V was cut by 8 bases and J by 1 base, with 10 bases left in between. Germline V gene data show CDR1 as SGDLS and CDR2 as YYNGEE. The CDR3 extends over 13 amino acids.

This clonotype was found many times. The CDR3, as DNA: TGCAGCGTTGAACGGGGGACCACAGATACGCAGTATTTT. Residues: CSVERGTTDTQYF. The rearrangement links TRBV29-1 to TRBJ2-3, with D tentatively TRBD2 (6 bases). From germline, CDR1 is SQVTM and CDR2 ANQGSEA. This CDR3 contains 13 residues. The V gene lost 2 bases and the J gene lost 2 bases, with 8 bases spanning the gap.

This clonotype has a count of ten or more. The chain couples TRBV6-5 to TRBJ2-1; a weak D match, TRBD1 (5 bases). Germline V gene sequence: CDR1 MNHEY, CDR2 SVGAGI. The CDR3 sequence is 16 residues long. V lost 0 bases to trimming and J lost 5 bases, with 14 bases between them. The CDR3 here is CASSYSMGLRNNEQFF. The CDR3, as DNA: TGTGCCAGCAGTTACTCGATGGGGCTCCGCAACAATGAGCAGTTCTTC.

In its sample, this clonotype was seen many times. The chain couples TRBV3-1 to TRBJ1-1; possible D gene TRBD1, 6 bases. This CDR3 has 14 residues. Deletions cut 1 base from V and 6 bases from J, with 12 bases between. Germline CDR1 reads LGHDT; CDR2 reads YNNKEL (reference sequence). Here the CDR3 DNA reads TGTGCCAGCAGCCAAGGCGGGGGGCTCGCTGAAGCTTTCTTT. Protein product: CASSQGGGLAEAFF.

This clonotype has ten or more counts. J is TRBJ1-3 and V is TRBV12-3 or TRBV12-4, with a possible D match to TRBD1 (6 bases). The CDR3 has 14 amino acids. Trimming took off 5 bases at V and 4 bases at J, with 12 bases between the two ends. The DNA of the CDR3 is TGTGCCAGCAGTCTACAGGGTTCGGGAAACACCATATATTTT. This encodes CASSLQGSGNTIYF.

This clonotype was counted ten times or more. The chain recombines TRBV5-1 with TRBJ1-1; D is possibly TRBD1 (5 bases). Trimming cost V 6 bases and J 1 base, with 10 bases left between them. Germline values: CDR1 SGHRS, CDR2 YFSETQ. CDR3 size: 13 residues. The CDR3 is CASKVQENTEAFF. The CDR3 DNA reads as TGCGCCAGCAAAGTACAGGAGAACACTGAAGCTTTCTTT. Full variable domain (remainder filled in from reference TRBV5-1 and TRBJ1-1): KAGVTQTPRYLIKTRGQQVTLSCSPISGHRSVSWYQQTPGQGLQFLFEYFSETQRNKGNFPGRFSGRQFSNSRSEMNVSTLELGDSALYLCASKVQENTEAFFGQGTRLTVV.

Many counts were recorded for this clonotype. The V and J genes are TRBV20-1 and TRBJ2-3; TRBD1 matches 8 bases. Losses at the gene ends were 1 base for V and 2 bases for J; bases not matched to a gene: 11. Germline V gene sequence: CDR1 DFQATT, CDR2 SNEGSKA (reference sequence). CDR3 length: 17 amino acids. The CDR3 DNA reads TGCAGTGCTAGAGTTCACCCCAGGGGGCCCGACACAGATACGCAGTATTTT. This gives the protein CSARVHPRGPDTDTQYF.

This clonotype was picked up many times. The V and J genes are TRBV5-1 and TRBJ2-3, with unresolved D. This CDR3 is 16 amino acids long. Germline CDR1 reads SGHRS; CDR2 reads YFSETQ. Trimming shortened V by 4 bases and J by 0 bases, and 15 bases separated the two germline ends. CDR3 region: CASSDDRRTSTDTQYF. For the CDR3, the DNA is TGCGCCAGCAGCGACGACCGCCGCACCAGCACAGATACGCAGTATTTT.